The T cell receptor (beta chain) under discussion was sequenced for a study of vaccination and CD4 T cells after COVID-19. Study summary: Convalescents were six males and four females, two of them Hispanic. With a range of 35 to 161, the median interval from diagnosis to drawing post-COVID samples was less than 130 days.

Regarding treatment: roughly 11-day PBMC culture with coronavirus spike peptide pools or control peptides (ViraFEST assay). The ViraFEST method relied on peptide pools to expand antigen-specific T cells, followed by TCR sequencing. Approximately 1.8 million PBMCs per well were cultured with approximately 9.9 IU/ml IL-2 and about 9.7 ug/ml peptide pools. The CDR3 extends over 15 amino acids. Germline-derived CDR1 and CDR2 are MGHRA and YSYEKL. Trimming pared 4 bases from V and 5 bases from J, leaving 17 bases between. About this clonotype: What it recognizes is unknown.

Sequenced with the Oncomine TCR Beta short-read assay was DNA taken from cultured CD4+ T cells. A single record per CDR3 protein comes from TCRdb applying MiXCR to the PCR reads. The sample has 8,000 or so distinct CDR3 sequences, 20% to 25% seen once; the top ten hold 20% to 25%. The clonotype comes from a human donor who had recovered from COVID-19. V and J are TRBV4-1 and TRBJ1-1; no definite D call. Specimen: CD4+ T cells from blood, cultured in vitro, collected after SARS-CoV-2 vaccination. DNA of the CDR3: TGCGCCAGCAGCCCCGCATACGAACGAGGGACTGAAGCTTTCTTT. It codes for CASSPAYERGTEAFF.